A selection of T cell receptor beta chains follows, all from one sample in a study of memory CD4+ T cells and cytomegalovirus serostatus. The protocol was immunoSEQ multiplex PCR, while the TCRdb copy is restricted to in-frame clones and leaves out a portion. This table holds about 92,000 clones, 75% to 90% found once. Material for sequencing was memory CD4+ T cells from blood. The source is an adult in good health and CMV-seropositive. Both conserved end residues are part of each CDR3. Fields, in order: clone size, V gene, CDR3 protein. Rows give clone size only sometimes, using once, few, many, or a class for an expanded clone.

>-|TRBV28
CASSPHGGWDQPQHF
>-|TRBV20-1
CSGGGRNEQFF
>-|TRBV19
CASSTDRAGANVLTF
>-|TRBV11-3
CASSRDGAGNTGELFF
>-|TRBV7-2
CASSLNPPSSSYNEQFF
>-|TRBV6-1
CASMNTGTGRYEQYF
>-|TRBV6-1
CASGETSFLSHGYTF
>-|TRBV29-1
CSVEFESKNIQYF
>-|TRBV28
CASSLLGPLKEQFF
>once|TRBV4-1
CASSQVYLAGEYFF
>-|TRBV30
CAWSFPGQSYTEAFF
>-|TRBV2
CASSGTGDQPQHF
>-|TRBV2
CASSPRAGGADTQYF
>-|TRBV21-1
CASSKNGREVDGANVLTF
>few|TRBV19
CASTPGRNTEAFF
>-|TRBV5-1
CASSLGGAREETQYF
>-|TRBV30
CAWNTLSGNTIYF
>-|TRBV7-3
CASSPTSGRAGRDTGELFF
>-|TRBV28
CASSSPSGSGDEQFF